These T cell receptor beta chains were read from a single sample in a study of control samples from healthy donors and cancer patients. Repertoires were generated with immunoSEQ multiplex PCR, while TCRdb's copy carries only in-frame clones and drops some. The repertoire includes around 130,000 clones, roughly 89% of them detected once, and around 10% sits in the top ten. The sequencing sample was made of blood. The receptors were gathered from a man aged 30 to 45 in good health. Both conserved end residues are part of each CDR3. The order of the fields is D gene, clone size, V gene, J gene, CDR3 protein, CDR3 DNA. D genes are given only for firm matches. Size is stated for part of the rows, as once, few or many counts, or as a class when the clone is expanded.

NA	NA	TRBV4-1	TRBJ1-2	CASSQDETVYGYTF	TGCGCCAGCAGCCAAGATGAGACAGTCTATGGCTACACCTTC
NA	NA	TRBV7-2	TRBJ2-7	CASRGWPSYEQYF	TGTGCCAGCAGGGGGTGGCCCTCCTACGAGCAGTACTTC
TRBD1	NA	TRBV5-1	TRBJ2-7	CASSLGRTGGIYEQYF	TGCGCCAGCAGCTTGGGGAGGACAGGGGGCATCTACGAGCAGTACTTC
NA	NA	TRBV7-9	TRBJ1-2	CASSLYDDYGYTF	TGTGCCAGCAGCTTATATGACGACTATGGCTACACCTTC
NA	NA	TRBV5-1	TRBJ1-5	CASSLEGTDNQPQHF	TGCGCCAGCAGCTTGGAAGGGACTGATAATCAGCCCCAGCATTTT
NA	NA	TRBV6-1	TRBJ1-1	CASSDRGTEAFF	TGTGCCAGCAGTGACAGGGGCACTGAAGCTTTCTTT
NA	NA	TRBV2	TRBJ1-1	CASSLQGPRSNTEAFF	TGTGCCAGCAGTTTACAGGGCCCGCGATCGAACACTGAAGCTTTCTTT
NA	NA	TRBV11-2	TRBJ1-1	CASSLADSMNTEAFF	TGTGCCAGCAGCTTAGCGGACAGTATGAACACTGAAGCTTTCTTT
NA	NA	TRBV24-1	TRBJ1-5	CATSDSHMASDQPQHF	TGTGCCACCAGTGATTCCCATATGGCTTCTGATCAGCCCCAGCATTTT
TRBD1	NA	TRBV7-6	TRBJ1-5	CASSSYRDRVFQPQHF	TGTGCCAGCAGCTCGTACCGGGACAGGGTTTTTCAGCCCCAGCATTTT
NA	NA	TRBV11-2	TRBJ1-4	CASSLLRGQGTNEKLFF	TGTGCCAGCAGCCTGCTTCGGGGACAAGGGACTAATGAAAAACTGTTTTTT
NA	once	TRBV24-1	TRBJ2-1	CATGGVPYNEQFF	TGTGCCACCGGTGGTGTCCCCTACAATGAGCAGTTCTTC
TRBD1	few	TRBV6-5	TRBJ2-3	CASSRDRGIGDTQYF	TGTGCCAGCAGCCGGGACAGGGGAATAGGAGATACGCAGTATTTT
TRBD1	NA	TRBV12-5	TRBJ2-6	CASGLVQGLKGANVLTF	TGTGCTAGTGGTTTGGTACAGGGGCTGAAAGGGGCCAACGTCCTGACTTTC